This section outlines one T cell receptor (beta chain) sequence together with its context. Its antigen is not identified. This entry is derived from a study of T cell repertoires in cytomegalovirus infection. About the research overall: Public TCR beta signatures marked donors with CMV infection and the matching HLA. Study-level findings and limits: Across the ex vivo response, the dominant clonotypes were HLA-C-restricted CMV-specific TCR beta clonotypes. Summed frequency of shared TCR beta families picked out CMV carriers who also had the relevant HLA.

TCRdb re-analysed the reads in MiXCR, keeping a single row per CDR3 protein. This table holds 230,000 or so distinct CDR3 sequences, over 15% found once. This CDR3 is 14 amino acids long. The V gene's germline CDR1 is SQVTM and CDR2 ANQGSEA. Trimming pared 7 bases from V and 2 bases from J, leaving 12 bases between. The sequence was collected from a human donor in good health (CMV status not recorded). Some clones in this sample may be carry-over from other donors' samples. Sequenced input: CD8+ T cells from PBMCs. V usage is TRBV29-1 and J usage is TRBJ2-6; D not certain. The CDR3 region is CSAALAAGANVLTF. The CDR3 DNA follows: TGCAGCGCCGCTCTTGCGGCTGGGGCCAACGTCCTGACTTTC.